Listed below are T cell receptor beta chains from one sample, sequenced in a study of blood T cell repertoires in COVID-19. Profiled with immunoSEQ multiplex PCR; TCRdb holds only in-frame clones, not every one. The table lists just over 300,000 clones, approximately 84% of them singletons. The sequencing input was PBMCs or T cells enriched from blood (not recorded which). Receptors were obtained from a man aged 25-40 years who had recovered from COVID-19. The CDR3 runs from the conserved cysteine through the conserved F or W. A D gene is named only where the DNA matches it firmly. Size is stated for part of the rows, as once, few or many counts, or as a class when the clone is expanded.

d_call j_call clone_size v_call cdr3_aa cdr3_nt
. TRBJ1-1 . TRBV5-5 CASSPTGTWEAFF TGTGCCAGCAGCCCTACAGGGACCTGGGAAGCTTTCTTT
. TRBJ1-2 . TRBV6-5 CASSIRDGYTF TGTGCCAGCAGTATCCGGGATGGCTACACCTTC
. TRBJ2-1 . TRBV27 CASSLLGAYNEQFF TGTGCCAGCAGTTTATTGGGCGCCTACAATGAGCAGTTCTTC
. TRBJ1-1 once TRBV28 CASIPGGARNTEAFF TGTGCCAGCATTCCGGGAGGGGCAAGGAACACTGAAGCTTTCTTT
TRBD2 TRBJ2-1 . TRBV5-4 CASSLDLLAGGDEQFF TGTGCCAGCAGCTTGGATCTCCTAGCGGGAGGCGATGAGCAGTTCTTC
. TRBJ1-2 once TRBV5-1 CASSRRTTGNYGYTF TGCGCCAGCAGCCGGCGTACCACGGGTAACTATGGCTACACCTTC
. TRBJ1-2 . TRBV28 CASIPTGVGGYTF TGTGCCAGCATCCCGACGGGGGTAGGAGGCTACACCTTC
TRBD1 TRBJ1-4 . TRBV5-1 CASSAEPAGTGYNEKLFF TGCGCCAGCAGCGCCGAACCCGCCGGGACAGGGTATAATGAAAAACTGTTTTTT
. TRBJ2-5 . TRBV6-5 CASSTRQKEQETQYF TGTGCCAGCAGTACCAGACAGAAAGAGCAAGAGACCCAGTACTTC
TRBD2 TRBJ2-3 . TRBV27 CASSLSAGGIETQYF TGTGCCAGCAGTTTATCGGCGGGGGGAATTGAGACGCAGTATTTT
. TRBJ2-7 few TRBV4-2 CASSQTASYEQYF TGTGCCAGCAGCCAAACAGCCAGCTACGAGCAGTACTTC
. TRBJ1-2 . TRBV4-2 CASSQDGGRTDGYTF TGTGCCAGCAGCCAAGATGGGGGGAGGACGGATGGCTACACCTTC
. TRBJ1-1 . TRBV10-3 CAISAGENTEAFF TGTGCCATCAGTGCCGGAGAGAACACTGAAGCTTTCTTT
TRBD2 TRBJ2-3 once TRBV19 CASREAAGGADTQYF TGTGCCAGTAGGGAGGCAGCGGGAGGGGCAGATACGCAGTATTTT
. TRBJ1-2 . TRBV10-3 CAISESGRAESPYGYTF TGTGCCATCAGTGAGTCAGGCCGCGCGGAATCCCCCTATGGCTACACCTTC
. TRBJ2-2 . TRBV6-5 CASRWGVANTGELFF TGTGCCAGCAGGTGGGGGGTCGCGAACACCGGGGAGCTGTTTTTT
TRBD2 TRBJ2-5 . TRBV7-6 CASSLVARAGAPSSRNQETQYF TGTGCCAGCAGCTTAGTAGCCCGAGCGGGGGCCCCGTCTAGCCGGAACCAAGAGACCCAGTACTTC
TRBD1 TRBJ1-6 . TRBV7-9 CASSAGQGSSPLHF TGTGCCAGCAGCGCGGGACAGGGCTCTTCACCCCTCCACTTT
. TRBJ1-1 . TRBV11-2 CASSLLVMGLSMNTEAFF TGTGCCAGCAGTCTTCTGGTTATGGGGCTGTCAATGAACACTGAAGCTTTCTTT
TRBD1 TRBJ2-7 . TRBV6-5 CASSPWTGSSYEQYF TGTGCCAGCAGTCCATGGACAGGGAGCTCCTACGAGCAGTACTTC
. TRBJ1-4 few TRBV6-5 CASSHQGRNEKLFF TGTGCCAGCAGCCACCAGGGCAGAAATGAAAAACTGTTTTTT
. TRBJ1-3 once TRBV4-1 CASSQDYVFVQGLTGNTIYF TGCGCCAGCAGCCAAGATTACGTCTTTGTTCAGGGGCTTACGGGAAACACCATATATTTT
. TRBJ1-5 . TRBV5-8 CASSPDRGIGNQPQHF TGTGCCAGCAGCCCCGATCGGGGGATTGGCAATCAGCCCCAGCATTTT
. TRBJ2-1 . TRBV28 CASSWTASNEQFF TGTGCCAGCAGTTGGACAGCCAGCAATGAGCAGTTCTTC
. TRBJ2-7 once TRBV28 CASSLLSSYEQYF TGTGCCAGCAGTTTGCTGAGCTCCTACGAGCAGTACTTC
. TRBJ1-2 . TRBV30 CAWSFGGLAYGYTF TGTGCCTGGAGTTTCGGGGGGTTAGCCTATGGCTACACCTTC
. TRBJ1-2 . TRBV4-2 CASRDTGGANYGYTF TGTGCCAGCAGGGACACCGGGGGGGCTAACTATGGCTACACCTTC
TRBD2 TRBJ2-5 . TRBV24-1 CATSDRGGYQETQYF TGTGCCACCAGTGATCGGGGGGGATACCAAGAGACCCAGTACTTC
TRBD1 TRBJ1-3 . TRBV7-8 CASSPTRDRGISGNTIYF TGTGCCAGCAGCCCCACCCGGGACAGGGGGATTTCTGGAAACACCATATATTTT
TRBD1 TRBJ1-2 . TRBV18 CASSPGTGPRNYGYTF TGTGCCAGCTCACCTGGGACAGGGCCCCGAAACTATGGCTACACCTTC
. TRBJ1-6 . TRBV28 CASRSGTNNSPLHF TGTGCCAGCAGGTCCGGTACCAATAATTCACCCCTCCACTTT
. TRBJ1-5 . TRBV4-1 CASSQEGTGRNQPQHF TGCGCCAGCAGCCAAGAAGGGACTGGGAGGAATCAGCCCCAGCATTTT
TRBD1 TRBJ2-3 once TRBV3-1/TRBV3-2 CASSQAGQGQPDTQYF TGTGCCAGCAGCCAAGCCGGACAGGGACAACCGGATACGCAGTATTTT
. TRBJ2-1 . TRBV13 CASSRQKAESSYNEQFF TGTGCCAGCAGCAGACAGAAGGCGGAGAGCTCCTACAATGAGCAGTTCTTC
. TRBJ1-2 . TRBV5-6 CASSLAQGLGYTF TGTGCCAGCAGCTTGGCCCAGGGCCTAGGCTACACCTTC
. TRBJ2-2 . TRBV4-1 CASSQVGGSNTGELFF TGCGCCAGCAGCCAAGTAGGGGGATCGAACACCGGGGAGCTGTTTTTT
TRBD1 TRBJ1-1 . TRBV5-3 CARSLGGTGEKDTEAFF TGTGCCAGAAGCTTGGGGGGGACAGGTGAAAAGGACACTGAAGCTTTCTTT
TRBD1 TRBJ2-4 once TRBV28 CASRPQGPWDGNIQYF TGTGCCAGCAGGCCACAGGGGCCGTGGGATGGAAACATTCAGTACTTC
TRBD1 TRBJ2-7 . TRBV19 CASGDRGRTQLEQYF TGTGCCAGCGGTGACAGGGGGCGTACTCAGCTCGAGCAGTACTTC
. TRBJ2-3 once TRBV18 CASSPGVTDTQYF TGTGCCAGCTCACCCGGGGTAACAGATACGCAGTATTTT
. TRBJ2-1 . TRBV2 CASSASLKYNEQFF TGTGCCAGCAGTGCGTCCCTTAAATACAATGAGCAGTTCTTC
TRBD2 TRBJ2-3 . TRBV3-1/TRBV3-2 CASSQDGLAGARHTQYF TGTGCCAGCAGCCAAGACGGGTTAGCGGGAGCGCGGCATACGCAGTATTTT
. TRBJ1-5 . TRBV2 CASRYSNQPQHF TGTGCCAGCCGTTATAGCAATCAGCCCCAGCATTTT
TRBD1 TRBJ2-1 . TRBV6-4 CASSSRDSEGSEQFF TGTGCCAGCAGTTCCCGGGACAGCGAGGGGAGTGAGCAGTTCTTC
. TRBJ1-2 . TRBV5-1 CASSLVPSGALNYGYTF TGCGCCAGCAGTCTTGTACCGTCAGGGGCCCTTAACTATGGCTACACCTTC
. TRBJ1-1 . TRBV27 CARLSGDGEAFF TGTGCCAGACTTTCGGGGGATGGTGAAGCTTTCTTT
TRBD2 TRBJ2-7 . TRBV5-4 CASSQTSGPSYEQYF TGTGCCAGCAGCCAAACTAGCGGGCCCTCCTACGAGCAGTACTTC
TRBD2 TRBJ2-1 . TRBV12-3/TRBV12-4 CASSLGRGTGFF TGTGCCAGCAGTTTAGGGCGGGGGACTGGGTTCTTC
TRBD1 TRBJ2-3 . TRBV24-1 CATGQGTDTQYF TGTGCCACCGGACAGGGCACAGATACGCAGTATTTT